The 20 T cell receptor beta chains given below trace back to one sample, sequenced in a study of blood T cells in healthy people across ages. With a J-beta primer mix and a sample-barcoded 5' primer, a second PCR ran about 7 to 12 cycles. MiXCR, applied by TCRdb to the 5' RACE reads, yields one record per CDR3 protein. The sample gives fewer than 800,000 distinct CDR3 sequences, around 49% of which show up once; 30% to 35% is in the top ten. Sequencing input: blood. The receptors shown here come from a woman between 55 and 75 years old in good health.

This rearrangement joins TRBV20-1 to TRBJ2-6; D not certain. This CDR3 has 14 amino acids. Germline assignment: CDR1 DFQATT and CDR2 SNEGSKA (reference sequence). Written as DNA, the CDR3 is TGCAGCTCATATGGGTACTCTGGGGCCAACGTCCTGACTTTC. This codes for CSSYGYSGANVLTF.

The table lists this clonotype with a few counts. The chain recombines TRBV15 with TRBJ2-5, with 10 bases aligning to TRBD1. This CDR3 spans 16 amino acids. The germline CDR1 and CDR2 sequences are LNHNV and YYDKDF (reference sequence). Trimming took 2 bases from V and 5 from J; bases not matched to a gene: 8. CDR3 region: CATSRTGQGIGETQYF. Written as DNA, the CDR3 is TGTGCCACCAGCAGAACGGGACAGGGGATAGGGGAGACCCAGTACTTC.

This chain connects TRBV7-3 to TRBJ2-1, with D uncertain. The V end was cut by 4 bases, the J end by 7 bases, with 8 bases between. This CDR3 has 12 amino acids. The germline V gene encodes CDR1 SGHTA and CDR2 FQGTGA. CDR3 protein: CASSSEWNEQFF. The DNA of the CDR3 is TGTGCCAGCAGCTCGGAGTGGAATGAGCAGTTCTTC.

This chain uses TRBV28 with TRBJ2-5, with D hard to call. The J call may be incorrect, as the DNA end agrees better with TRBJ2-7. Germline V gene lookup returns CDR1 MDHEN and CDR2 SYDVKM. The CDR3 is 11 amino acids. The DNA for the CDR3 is TGTGTCACCACCCGGAACTACGAGCAGTACTTC. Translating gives CVTTRNYEQYF.

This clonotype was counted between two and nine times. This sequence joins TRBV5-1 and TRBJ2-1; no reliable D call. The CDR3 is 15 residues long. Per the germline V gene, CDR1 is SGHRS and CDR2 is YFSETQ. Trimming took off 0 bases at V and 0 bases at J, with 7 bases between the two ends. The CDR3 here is CASSLEWNSYNEQFF. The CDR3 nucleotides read TGCGCCAGCAGCTTGGAGTGGAACTCCTACAATGAGCAGTTCTTC.

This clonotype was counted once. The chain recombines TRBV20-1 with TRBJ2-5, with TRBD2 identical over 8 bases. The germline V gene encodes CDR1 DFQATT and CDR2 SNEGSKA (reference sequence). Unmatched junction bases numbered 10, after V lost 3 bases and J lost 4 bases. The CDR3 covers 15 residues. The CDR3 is CSASLGGAGGETQYF. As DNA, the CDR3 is TGCAGTGCTAGTCTCGGGGGGGCTGGTGGAGAGACCCAGTACTTC.

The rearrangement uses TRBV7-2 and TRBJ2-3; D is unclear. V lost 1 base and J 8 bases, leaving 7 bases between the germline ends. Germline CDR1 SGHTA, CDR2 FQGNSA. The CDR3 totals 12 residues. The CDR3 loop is CASSLVVATQYF. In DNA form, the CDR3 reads TGTGCCAGCAGCTTAGTTGTGGCTACGCAGTATTTT.

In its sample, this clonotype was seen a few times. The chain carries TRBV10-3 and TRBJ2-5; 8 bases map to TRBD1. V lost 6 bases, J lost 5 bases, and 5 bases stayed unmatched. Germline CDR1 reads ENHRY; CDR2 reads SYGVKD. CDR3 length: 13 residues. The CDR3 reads CAISGQGEETQYF. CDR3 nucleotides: TGTGCCATCAGCGGACAGGGCGAGGAGACCCAGTACTTC.

DNA for the CDR3: TGTGCCAGCAGTTACGGGTTTCAAAGCGGAGAGACCCAGTACTTC. Translation: CASSYGFQSGETQYF. The chain employs TRBV6-2 or TRBV6-3 and TRBJ2-5, with D possibly matching TRBD2 (5 bases). CDR1 and CDR2 (germline): MNHEY, SVGEGT. This CDR3 has 15 amino acids. Trimming took 2 bases from V and 4 from J, leaving 14 bases between them.

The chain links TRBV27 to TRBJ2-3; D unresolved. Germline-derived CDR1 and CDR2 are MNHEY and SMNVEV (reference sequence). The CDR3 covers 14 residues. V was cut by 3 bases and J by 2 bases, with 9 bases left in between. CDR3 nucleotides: TGTGCCAGCAGTTTTAAGGCTCACACAGATACGCAGTATTTT. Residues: CASSFKAHTDTQYF.

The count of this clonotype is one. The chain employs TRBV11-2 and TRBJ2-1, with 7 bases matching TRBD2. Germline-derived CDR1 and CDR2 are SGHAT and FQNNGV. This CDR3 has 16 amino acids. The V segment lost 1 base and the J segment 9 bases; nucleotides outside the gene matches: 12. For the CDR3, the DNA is TGTGCCAGCAGCTTAGTAGCTAGGACTAGACCCTTTGAGCAGTTCTTC. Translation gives CASSLVARTRPFEQFF.

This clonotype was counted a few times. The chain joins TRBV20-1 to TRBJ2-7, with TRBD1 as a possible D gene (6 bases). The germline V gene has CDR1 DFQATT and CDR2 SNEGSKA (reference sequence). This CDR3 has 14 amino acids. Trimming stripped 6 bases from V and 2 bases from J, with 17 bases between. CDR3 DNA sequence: TGCAGTGCGCACTTTAGCGAGGGGGCCTACGAGCAGTACTTC. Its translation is CSAHFSEGAYEQYF.

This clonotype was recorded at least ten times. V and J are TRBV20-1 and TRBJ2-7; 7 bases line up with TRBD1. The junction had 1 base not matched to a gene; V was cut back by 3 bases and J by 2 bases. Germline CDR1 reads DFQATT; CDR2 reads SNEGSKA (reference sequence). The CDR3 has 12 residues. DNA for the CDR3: TGCAGTGCTAGGAGGGGGCCCTACGAGCAGTACTTC. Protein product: CSARRGPYEQYF.

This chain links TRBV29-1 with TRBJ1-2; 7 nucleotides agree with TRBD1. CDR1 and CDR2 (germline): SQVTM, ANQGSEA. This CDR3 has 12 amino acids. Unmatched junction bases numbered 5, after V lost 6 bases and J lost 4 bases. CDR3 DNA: TGCAGCGTAACGGGACAGTTCTATGGCTACACCTTC. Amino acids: CSVTGQFYGYTF.

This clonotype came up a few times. CDR3 residues: CASSLAVMAETQYF. In DNA form, the CDR3 reads TGTGCCAGCAGCTTAGCAGTAATGGCTGAGACCCAGTACTTC. The chain uses TRBV7-2 and TRBJ2-5; D is uncertain. There are 14 residues in the CDR3. V dropped 0 bases and J dropped 5 bases, with 10 bases sitting between them. Germline V gives CDR1 SGHTA, CDR2 FQGNSA.

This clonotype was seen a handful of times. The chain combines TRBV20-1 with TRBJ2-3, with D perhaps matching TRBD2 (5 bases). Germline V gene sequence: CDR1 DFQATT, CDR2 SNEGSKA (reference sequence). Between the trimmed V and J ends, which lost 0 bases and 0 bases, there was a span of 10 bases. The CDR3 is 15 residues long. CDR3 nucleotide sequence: TGCAGTGCTAGAGATGGGAGACTAAGCACAGATACGCAGTATTTT. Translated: CSARDGRLSTDTQYF.

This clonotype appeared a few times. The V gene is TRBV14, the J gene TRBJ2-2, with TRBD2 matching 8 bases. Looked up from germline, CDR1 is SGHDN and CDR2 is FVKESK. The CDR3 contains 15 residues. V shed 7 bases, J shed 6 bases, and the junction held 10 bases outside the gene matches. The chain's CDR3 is CASTSWGAGAGELFF. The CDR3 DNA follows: TGTGCCAGCACCTCGTGGGGAGCGGGAGCCGGGGAGCTGTTTTTT.

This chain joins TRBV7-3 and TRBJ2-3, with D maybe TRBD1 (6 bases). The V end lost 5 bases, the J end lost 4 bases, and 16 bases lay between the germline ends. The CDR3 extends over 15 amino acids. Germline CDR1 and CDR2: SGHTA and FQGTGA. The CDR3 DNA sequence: TGTGCCAGCAGCCTTGGGACATCTGCAGCAGATACGCAGTATTTT. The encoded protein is CASSLGTSAADTQYF.

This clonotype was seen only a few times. The CDR3 DNA reads TGCAGCGCGGGAGTGATCACAGATACGCAGTATTTT. The encoded protein is CSAGVITDTQYF. The chain couples TRBV29-1 to TRBJ2-3, with TRBD2 as a possible D gene (6 bases). The length of the CDR3 is 12 residues. V dropped 7 bases and J dropped 2 bases, with 10 bases sitting between them. The germline V gene encodes CDR1 SQVTM and CDR2 ANQGSEA.

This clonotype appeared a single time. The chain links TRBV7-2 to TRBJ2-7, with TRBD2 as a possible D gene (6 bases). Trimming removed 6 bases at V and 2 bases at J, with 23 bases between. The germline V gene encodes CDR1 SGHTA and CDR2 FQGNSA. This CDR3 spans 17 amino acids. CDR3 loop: CASSSIGGGTPTYEQYF. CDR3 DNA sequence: TGTGCCAGCAGTTCCATCGGTGGCGGGACTCCCACCTACGAGCAGTACTTC.